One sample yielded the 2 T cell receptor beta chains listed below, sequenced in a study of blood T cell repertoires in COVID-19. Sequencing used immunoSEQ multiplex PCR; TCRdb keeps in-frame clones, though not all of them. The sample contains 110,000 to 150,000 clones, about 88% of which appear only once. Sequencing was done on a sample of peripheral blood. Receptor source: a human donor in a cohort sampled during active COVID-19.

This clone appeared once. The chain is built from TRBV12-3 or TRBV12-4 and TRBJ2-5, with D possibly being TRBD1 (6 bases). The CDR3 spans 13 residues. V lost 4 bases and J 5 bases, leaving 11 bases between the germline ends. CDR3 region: CASSSRGRETQYF. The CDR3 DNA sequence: TGTGCCAGCAGTTCCAGGGGTAGGGAGACCCAGTACTTC.

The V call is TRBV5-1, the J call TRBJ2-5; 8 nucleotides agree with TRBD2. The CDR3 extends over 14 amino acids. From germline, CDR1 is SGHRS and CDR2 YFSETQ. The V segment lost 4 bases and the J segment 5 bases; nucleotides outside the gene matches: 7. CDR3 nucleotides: TGCGCCAGCAGCCCGGGACTAGTAGCGGAGACCCAGTACTTC. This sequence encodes CASSPGLVAETQYF. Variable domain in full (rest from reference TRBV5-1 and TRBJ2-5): KAGVTQTPRYLIKTRGQQVTLSCSPISGHRSVSWYQQTPGQGLQFLFEYFSETQRNKGNFPGRFSGRQFSNSRSEMNVSTLELGDSALYLCASSPGLVAETQYFGPGTRLLVL.